The 26 T cell receptor beta chains below were found in one sample sequenced in a study of neurological immune-mediated disorders (dated by TCRdb to the late 2010s). Libraries were prepared through 5' RACE. Sequenced on an Illumina HiSeq 2500. TCRdb passed the public sequencing reads through fastp at Q25 and MiXCR, retaining productive beta sequences. Each CDR3 protein gets just one entry, which takes the most common genes and DNA from the rows behind it. This sample holds about 48,000 distinct CDR3 sequences; about 5.6% were observed only once. Clones ranked in the top ten supply approximately 1.3% of the sample. Sequencing was performed on CD4+ T cells from blood. These receptors all stem from a woman younger than 30 with multiple sclerosis.

The chain couples TRBV7-2 to TRBJ1-2; D is unresolved. Between the trimmed V and J ends, which lost 8 bases and 3 bases, there was a span of 22 bases. The CDR3 length is 16 residues. CDR1 is SGHTA, CDR2 FQGNSA, per germline. The CDR3 DNA follows: TGTGCCAGCTGTCTACTGGTTCGGGGTTTTCACTATGGCTACACCTTC. Amino acids: CASCLLVRGFHYGYTF.

This clonotype was detected many times. This sequence joins TRBV5-1 and TRBJ1-2; a weak D match, TRBD1 (6 bases). Germline CDR1 reads SGHRS; CDR2 reads YFSETQ. V dropped 7 bases and J dropped 2 bases, with 12 bases sitting between them. This CDR3 has 13 amino acids. The CDR3 loop reads CASQDSANYGYTF. CDR3 DNA sequence: TGCGCCAGCCAGGACAGCGCAAACTATGGCTACACCTTC.

This clonotype was detected ten times or more. The CDR3 nucleotides are TGTGCCAGCAGTGACTACAATGAGCAGTTCTTC. Its translation is CASSDYNEQFF. This rearrangement joins TRBV7-2 to TRBJ2-1; no reliable D call. V lost 6 bases to trimming and J lost 3 bases, with 3 bases between them. This CDR3 region has 11 residues. The V gene's germline CDR1 is SGHTA and CDR2 FQGNSA.

This chain links TRBV19 with TRBJ1-4; D not resolved. This CDR3 is 14 amino acids long. The V gene lost 6 bases and the J gene lost 8 bases, with 16 bases spanning the gap. The V gene's germline CDR1 is LNHDA and CDR2 SQIVND (reference sequence). In DNA form, the CDR3 reads TGTGCCAGTAGGTCCGGTGGCGCGGAAGAAAAACTGTTTTTT. It yields the protein CASRSGGAEEKLFF.

This chain connects TRBV30 to TRBJ1-2, with D possibly being TRBD1 (6 bases). Per the germline V gene, CDR1 is GTSNPN and CDR2 is SVGIG (reference sequence). V lost 5 bases, J lost 4 bases, and 17 bases lay in between. The CDR3 has 14 amino acids. CDR3 DNA sequence: TGTGCCTGGGTCCCTCCGGGACAAGTCTATGGCTACACCTTC. It codes for CAWVPPGQVYGYTF.

This clonotype was picked up many times. The chain links TRBV20-1 to TRBJ2-3; a weak D match, TRBD1 (5 bases). The CDR3 covers 14 residues. Per the germline V gene, CDR1 is DFQATT and CDR2 is SNEGSKA (reference sequence). Trimming stripped 1 base from V and 7 bases from J, with 15 bases between. Written as DNA, the CDR3 is TGCAGTGCTAGAGTCACAGGCGCCGCCTATACGCAGTATTTT. Amino acids: CSARVTGAAYTQYF.

The table lists this clonotype with a few counts. The chain joins TRBV2 to TRBJ2-7; 10 nucleotides match TRBD1. The length of the CDR3 is 14 residues. Trimming at V came to 8 bases and at J to 3 bases, leaving 7 bases not matched to a gene. CDR1 is SNHLY, CDR2 FYNNEI, per germline. The DNA of the CDR3 is TGTGCCAGCCGCTTAGGACAGGGGGTCTACGAGCAGTACTTC. Protein product: CASRLGQGVYEQYF.

This clonotype was detected many times. CDR3 nucleotides: TGTGCCAGCAGCTTCGATGGACTCTATGGCTACACCTTC. Its translation: CASSFDGLYGYTF. The chain joins TRBV7-2 to TRBJ1-2; D gene unclear. The CDR3 has 13 residues. CDR1 SGHTA and CDR2 FQGNSA come from the germline V gene. Trimming pared 3 bases from V and 4 bases from J, leaving 9 bases between.

Ten or more counts support this clonotype. The chain combines TRBV20-1 with TRBJ1-3, with TRBD1 matching over 7 bases. Trimming at V came to 4 bases and at J to 0 bases, leaving 6 bases not matched to a gene. CDR3 length: 15 residues. Germline CDR1 and CDR2: DFQATT and SNEGSKA (reference sequence). CDR3 sequence: CSAIKGQSSGNTIYF. CDR3 nucleotides: TGCAGTGCTATTAAGGGACAGAGCTCTGGAAACACCATATATTTT.

This clonotype was observed at least ten times. The CDR3 nucleotides are TGCGCCAGCAGCGACACAGGAGCGAACACCGGGGAGCTGTTTTTT. It codes for CASSDTGANTGELFF. The chain carries TRBV5-1 and TRBJ2-2; TRBD1 is a possible D gene (5 bases). The CDR3 length is 15 residues. The germline V gene has CDR1 SGHRS and CDR2 YFSETQ. Between the trimmed V and J ends, which lost 4 bases and 0 bases, there was a span of 10 bases.

This clonotype was counted at least ten times. The chain joins TRBV7-9 to TRBJ1-3, with unresolved D. This CDR3 comprises 12 residues. V was pared by 7 bases and J by 6 bases, with 10 bases between. CDR1 is SEHNR and CDR2 is FQNEAQ in the germline V gene (reference sequence). CDR3 bases: TGTGCCAGCACGGACCCCGCAAACACCATATATTTT. Protein sequence: CASTDPANTIYF.

This clonotype was observed many times. The chain combines TRBV20-1 with TRBJ1-3; weak D call: TRBD1 (5 bases). CDR1 is DFQATT, CDR2 SNEGSKA, per germline (reference sequence). The CDR3 contains 16 residues. V was clipped by 1 base and J by 2 bases, with 15 bases between them. The CDR3 coding sequence is TGCAGTGCTAGAGGGGGCGAGGGGAGCACTGGAAACACCATATATTTT. This gives the protein CSARGGEGSTGNTIYF.

This clonotype was observed many times. This chain links TRBV5-1 with TRBJ1-1; D might be TRBD1 (6 bases). Germline V gives CDR1 SGHRS, CDR2 YFSETQ. Trimming removed 4 bases from V and 1 base from J, with 14 bases in between. This CDR3 region has 15 residues. The CDR3 coding sequence is TGCGCCAGCAGCCCGGGGGGCCCCCGGAACACTGAAGCTTTCTTT. It codes for CASSPGGPRNTEAFF.

The chain is built from TRBV10-3 and TRBJ1-5; the match to TRBD1 covers 7 bases. Germline CDR1 reads ENHRY; CDR2 reads SYGVKD. The V and J ends lost 5 bases and 7 bases, in that order; junction bases with no gene match: 8. CDR3 size: 14 residues. CDR3 bases: TGTGCCATCAGTCGGGACAGTTTACAGCAGCCCCAGCATTTT. It codes for CAISRDSLQQPQHF.

This chain joins TRBV28 and TRBJ1-6; perhaps TRBD1 as D (5 bases). This CDR3 is 13 amino acids long. Germline lookup yields CDR1 MDHEN and CDR2 SYDVKM. The CDR3 nucleotides read TGTGGATCGGGGCGGATTGAAAATTCACCCCTCCACTTT. Translated, it gives CGSGRIENSPLHF.

This clonotype was seen many times. This chain joins TRBV2 and TRBJ2-3; 10 bases match TRBD2. The V gene end was trimmed by 11 bases and the J gene end by 2 bases; junction bases not matched to a gene: 7. Germline V gives CDR1 SNHLY, CDR2 FYNNEI. This CDR3 is 14 amino acids long. The CDR3 DNA follows: TGTGCCGGGGGGCTAGCGGGGGCCACAGATACGCAGTATTTT. Translating it yields CAGGLAGATDTQYF.

This clonotype was recorded at least ten times. The chain links TRBV6-2 or TRBV6-3 to TRBJ1-1; no clear D gene. The CDR3 extends over 12 amino acids. The germline gives CDR1 MNHEY, CDR2 SVGEGT. The V end was cut by 6 bases, the J end by 3 bases, with 8 bases between. The CDR3 region has the DNA TGTGCCAGCAGCGAGAGTTACACTGAAGCTTTCTTT. This encodes CASSESYTEAFF.

This clonotype was counted at least ten times. J is TRBJ2-3 and V is TRBV3-1, with a weak D call TRBD2 (6 bases). The germline gives CDR1 LGHDT, CDR2 YNNKEL (reference sequence). The V and J ends lost 2 bases and 0 bases respectively, with 12 bases between them. The CDR3 is 16 amino acids. As DNA, the CDR3 is TGTGCCAGCAGCCAACTAGGCGGGGCGAGCACAGATACGCAGTATTTT. Its protein product is CASSQLGGASTDTQYF.

This clonotype was counted at least ten times. This chain joins TRBV7-2 and TRBJ1-5; 7 bases are a match to TRBD1. The V and J ends lost 5 bases and 7 bases, in that order; junction bases with no gene match: 11. This CDR3 has 15 residues. In germline, CDR1 is SGHTA, CDR2 FQGNSA. The CDR3 DNA reads TGTGCCAGCAGCGTAGGGGCAGGGGGGCAACAGCCCCAGCATTTT. Translating it yields CASSVGAGGQQPQHF.

This clonotype has a count of ten or more. The CDR3 sequence: CASSSGQRYGYTF. The CDR3 coding sequence is TGTGCCAGCAGTTCGGGACAGAGGTATGGCTACACCTTC. The genes are TRBV28 and TRBJ1-2; 7 bases line up with TRBD1. V dropped 4 bases and J dropped 5; count of bases not matched to a gene: 4. CDR3 size: 13 residues. Germline V gives CDR1 MDHEN, CDR2 SYDVKM.

Many counts were recorded for this clonotype. The chain links TRBV5-1 to TRBJ2-1, with D tentatively TRBD2 (5 bases). Germline CDR1 and CDR2: SGHRS and YFSETQ. The CDR3 runs to 15 residues. Trimming left V 4 bases short and J 6 bases short, with 17 bases between. CDR3 amino acids: CASSAGIHNTNEQFF. The CDR3 DNA follows: TGCGCCAGCAGCGCCGGGATACACAACACCAATGAGCAGTTCTTC.

This clonotype was seen many times. V is TRBV12-3 or TRBV12-4 and J is TRBJ2-7; 8 nucleotides agree with TRBD2. This CDR3 is 15 amino acids long. With V trimmed by 2 bases and J by 3 bases, 6 bases remained unmatched. CDR3 protein: CASSLLSGTLYEQYF. CDR3 in DNA: TGTGCCAGCAGTTTACTTAGCGGGACCCTCTACGAGCAGTACTTC.

This clonotype was found many times. The chain combines TRBV18 with TRBJ2-1; 10 nucleotides agree with TRBD2. The V gene end was trimmed by 3 bases and the J gene end by 3 bases; junction bases not matched to a gene: 5. CDR3 length equals 16 residues. Per the germline V gene, CDR1 is KGHSH and CDR2 is LQKENI. CDR3 bases: TGTGCCAGCTCACCGGGCATAGCGGGGGGCTACAATGAGCAGTTCTTC. This gives the protein CASSPGIAGGYNEQFF.

The V gene is TRBV20-1, the J gene TRBJ2-7; D might be TRBD1 (5 bases). CDR1 is DFQATT and CDR2 is SNEGSKA in the germline V gene (reference sequence). The CDR3 sequence is 16 residues long. Trimming stripped 1 base from V and 3 bases from J, with 19 bases between. CDR3 sequence: CSARAQVQDGDYEQYV. CDR3 nucleotides: TGCAGTGCTAGAGCACAGGTGCAGGACGGAGACTACGAGCAGTACGTC.

This clonotype was picked up many times. V gene TRBV28 combines with J gene TRBJ2-1; TRBD2 matches 13 bases. Germline CDR1 MDHEN, CDR2 SYDVKM. The CDR3 runs 16 residues. Trimming removed 6 bases from V and 3 bases from J; junction bases left unmatched: 5. CDR3 sequence: CASSILAGGLYNEQFF. DNA of the CDR3: TGTGCCAGCAGCATACTAGCGGGGGGGCTCTACAATGAGCAGTTCTTC.

This clonotype has at least ten counts. V usage is TRBV7-3 and J usage is TRBJ1-3; D remains unclear. The V end was cut by 5 bases, the J end by 0 bases, with 8 bases between. Germline V gives CDR1 SGHTA, CDR2 FQGTGA. The CDR3 spans 14 residues. CDR3 residues: CASSPDNSGNTIYF. As DNA, the CDR3 is TGTGCCAGCAGCCCCGATAACTCTGGAAACACCATATATTTT.